This TCR beta chain was captured in a study of radiotherapy plus CTLA-4 blockade in lung cancer. The overall study: Disease control was achieved by around 30% of patients, and objective responses by less than 20%.

Germline V gene data show CDR1 as MNHEY and CDR2 as SVGAGI. V lost 2 bases and J 3 bases, leaving 10 bases between the germline ends. CDR3 length equals 14 residues. Patients with chemo-refractory metastatic non-small-cell lung cancer received focal radiation plus CTLA-4 blockade with ipilimumab. Study-level results: Reportedly, early blood T cell clone dynamics best predicted response, with interferon-beta. Tumor-origin TCR clones grew in blood after radiotherapy plus ipilimumab.

About this clone itself: Its specificity is unknown.

The data were produced by immunoSEQ multiplex PCR, yet TCRdb's version contains in-frame clones alone and is incomplete. The table shows over 100,000 clones, with 90% occurring only once. Source: peripheral blood, taken from a patient treated with radiotherapy plus ipilimumab. V usage is TRBV6-5 and J usage is TRBJ1-2, with D perhaps TRBD1 (5 bases). The TCR originated in a human donor with non-small cell lung cancer that progressed on radiotherapy plus ipilimumab. The CDR3 sequence is CASSYAGKDYGYTF. CDR3 bases: TGTGCCAGCAGTTACGCAGGGAAGGACTATGGCTACACCTTC.